A selection of T cell receptor beta chains follows, all from one sample in a study of blood T cell repertoires in COVID-19. TCRdb's table, derived via immunoSEQ multiplex PCR, lists solely in-frame clones and lacks some. The table shows 90,000 to 150,000 clones, with 75% to 90% occurring only once. The sample was peripheral blood. These receptors were collected from a human donor in a cohort sampled during active COVID-19. Each CDR3 is given with its conserved first and last residue. Fields, in order: J gene, V gene, clone size, D gene, CDR3 length, CDR3 protein, CDR3 DNA. A D gene is named only where the DNA matches it firmly. Size is omitted from some rows. Given values are once, few, many or a class for expanded clones.

>TRBJ1-4|TRBV5-1|few|NA|14
CASRFNSLNEKLFF
TGCGCCAGCAGATTTAACAGCCTTAATGAAAAACTGTTTTTT
>TRBJ2-2|TRBV7-7|NA|NA|15
CASSFDSGDTGELFF
TGTGCTAGCAGCTTCGATTCAGGGGACACCGGGGAGCTGTTTTTT
>TRBJ2-1|TRBV5-1|NA|NA|15
CASSPGRTTYNEQFF
TGCGCCAGCAGCCCGGGGAGAACAACCTACAATGAGCAGTTCTTC
>TRBJ2-1|TRBV5-4|few|NA|17
CASSRGEYGDSYNEQFF
TGTGCCAGCAGCCGAGGCGAATACGGCGACTCCTACAATGAGCAGTTCTTC
>TRBJ2-7|TRBV3-1/TRBV3-2|NA|NA|13
CASSQVRGYEQYF
TGTGCCAGCAGCCAAGTCCGGGGCTACGAGCAGTACTTC
>TRBJ2-5|TRBV2|NA|TRBD2|13
CASSTETGGTQYF
TGTGCCAGCAGTACGGAGACGGGAGGGACCCAGTACTTC
>TRBJ2-1|TRBV6-5|NA|NA|13
CASSYSEYNEQFF
TGTGCCAGCAGTTACTCGGAGTACAATGAGCAGTTCTTC
>TRBJ2-6|TRBV23-1|once|TRBD1|18
CASSQQDRAGSGANVLTF
TGCGCCAGCAGTCAGCAGGACAGGGCAGGCTCTGGGGCCAACGTCCTGACTTTC
>TRBJ2-1|TRBV6-5|NA|NA|11
CASSRDNEQFF
TGTGCCAGCAGTCGCGACAATGAGCAGTTCTTC
>TRBJ1-2|TRBV3-1/TRBV3-2|NA|NA|13
CASSQVQGYGYTF
TGTGCCAGCAGCCAAGTACAGGGTTATGGCTACACCTTC
>TRBJ1-4|TRBV19|once|NA|14
CASSHRRANEKLFF
TGTGCCAGTAGTCATAGACGGGCTAATGAAAAACTGTTTTTT
>TRBJ2-3|TRBV5-6|NA|TRBD1|15
CASSQDRGWPDTQYF
TGTGCCAGCAGCCAGGACAGGGGATGGCCAGATACGCAGTATTTT
>TRBJ2-2|TRBV5-4|NA|TRBD1|15
CATRGQGENTGELFF
TGTGCCACGAGAGGACAGGGAGAGAACACCGGGGAGCTGTTTTTT
>TRBJ1-5|TRBV27|NA|TRBD1|16
CASSATGRARNQPQHF
TGTGCCAGCAGTGCGACAGGGAGAGCGCGCAATCAGCCCCAGCATTTT
>TRBJ2-1|TRBV30|once|NA|14
CAWSVSQVIHEQFF
TGTGCCTGGAGTGTGAGTCAGGTCATCCATGAGCAGTTCTTC
>TRBJ2-1|TRBV6-5|NA|TRBD2|14
CASRPSGGHNEQFF
TGTGCCAGCAGACCTAGCGGGGGACACAATGAGCAGTTCTTC
>TRBJ2-1|TRBV7-9|NA|NA|15
CASSLGPSSYNEQFF
TGTGCCAGCAGCTTAGGCCCGAGCTCCTACAATGAGCAGTTCTTC
>TRBJ2-5|TRBV2|NA|NA|15
CASSPPPGAQETQYF
TGTGCCAGCAGTCCCCCCCCAGGGGCCCAAGAGACCCAGTACTTC
>TRBJ2-3|TRBV5-1|NA|NA|13
CASSLDGVDTQYF
TGCGCCAGCAGCTTGGACGGGGTAGATACGCAGTATTTT
>TRBJ2-1|TRBV27|NA|NA|16
CASSPGRRAHSSEQFF
TGTGCCAGCAGTCCTGGGCGGCGGGCCCACTCCAGTGAGCAGTTCTTC
>TRBJ1-1|TRBV5-4|NA|TRBD1|14
CASSWGTGNTEAFF
TGTGCCAGCAGCTGGGGGACAGGGAACACTGAAGCTTTCTTT
>TRBJ2-1|TRBV29-1|NA|TRBD2|13
CSVRTSGRGEQFF
TGCAGCGTTAGGACTAGCGGGAGAGGGGAGCAGTTCTTC
>TRBJ1-1|TRBV14|NA|NA|13
CASSQDRVTEAFF
TGTGCCAGCAGCCAAGATCGGGTAACTGAAGCTTTCTTT
>TRBJ1-2|TRBV15|NA|TRBD1|17
CATSRDRYSQGDYGYTF
TGTGCCACCAGCAGAGATCGCTACTCTCAGGGGGACTATGGCTACACCTTC
>TRBJ1-1|TRBV29-1|few|NA|13
CSVQSRVDTEAFF
TGCAGCGTTCAATCCAGGGTCGATACTGAAGCTTTCTTT
>TRBJ2-2|TRBV18|NA|TRBD2|19
CASSPRPIGTSGGTGELFF
TGTGCCAGCTCACCGCGCCCCATAGGGACTAGCGGGGGCACCGGGGAGCTGTTTTTT
>TRBJ1-2|TRBV19|NA|TRBD1|14
CASSPGQGQLGYTF
TGTGCCAGTAGTCCCGGACAGGGTCAGTTAGGCTACACCTTC
>TRBJ1-2|TRBV18|NA|TRBD1|14
CASSTQGVYYGYTF
TGTGCCAGCTCTACTCAGGGGGTATACTATGGCTACACCTTC
>TRBJ2-3|TRBV2|NA|TRBD2|14
CASSERGGLDTQYF
TGTGCCAGCAGTGAACGGGGAGGGCTGGATACGCAGTATTTT